These T cell receptor beta chains were read from a single sample in a study of T cells in localized non-small cell lung cancer. The protocol was immunoSEQ multiplex PCR, while the TCRdb copy is restricted to in-frame clones and leaves out a portion. The repertoire holds around 130,000 clones, with about 89% as singletons. Sequencing was performed on peripheral blood, taken before any cancer treatment. The receptor source for this set is a female donor of 60 years or more with stage I lung adenocarcinoma. CDR3s leave out the opening cysteine and the closing phenylalanine or tryptophan. The order of the fields is clone size, V gene, J gene, CDR3 protein. Rows give clone size only sometimes, using once, few, many, or a class for an expanded clone.

clone size: .
V gene: TRBV5-4
J gene: TRBJ2-7
CDR3 protein: ASSSGTRHEQY

clone size: .
V gene: TRBV28
J gene: TRBJ1-5
CDR3 protein: ASRKTNQPQH

clone size: .
V gene: TRBV6-1
J gene: TRBJ2-7
CDR3 protein: ASSAHYSYEQY

clone size: .
V gene: TRBV28
J gene: TRBJ2-7
CDR3 protein: ASPPAGGGAAEQY

clone size: once
V gene: TRBV7-3
J gene: TRBJ2-5
CDR3 protein: ASSPQGGETQY

clone size: .
V gene: TRBV25-1
J gene: TRBJ2-7
CDR3 protein: ASSQLKGAEQY

clone size: .
V gene: TRBV6-5
J gene: TRBJ1-1
CDR3 protein: ASRAHLNTEAF

clone size: .
V gene: TRBV18
J gene: TRBJ1-1
CDR3 protein: ASSQLNRAGGLNTEAF

clone size: .
V gene: TRBV4-1
J gene: TRBJ1-2
CDR3 protein: ASSQDHVYRADGYT

clone size: .
V gene: TRBV7-6
J gene: TRBJ2-1
CDR3 protein: ASSFAILAGVGFANEQF

clone size: .
V gene: TRBV11-3
J gene: TRBJ2-3
CDR3 protein: ASSLVGSRTDTQY

clone size: .
V gene: TRBV5-6
J gene: TRBJ2-7
CDR3 protein: ASSPWDRVSEQY

clone size: .
V gene: TRBV7-9
J gene: TRBJ2-3
CDR3 protein: ASSLGSGISTDTQY

clone size: .
V gene: TRBV15
J gene: TRBJ1-4
CDR3 protein: ATSRGTGGTEKLF

clone size: .
V gene: TRBV6-4
J gene: TRBJ2-3
CDR3 protein: ASSDRDGTDTQY

clone size: .
V gene: TRBV28
J gene: TRBJ2-1
CDR3 protein: ASSFEGNEQF

clone size: once
V gene: TRBV14
J gene: TRBJ2-7
CDR3 protein: ASSQETSGRAYRSYEQY

clone size: .
V gene: TRBV11-2
J gene: TRBJ2-7
CDR3 protein: ASTLLAGAPGEQY

clone size: .
V gene: TRBV6-6
J gene: TRBJ2-3
CDR3 protein: ASRSSGDSTDTQY

clone size: .
V gene: TRBV2
J gene: TRBJ2-5
CDR3 protein: ASSARTVRSETQY

clone size: .
V gene: TRBV6-6
J gene: TRBJ1-5
CDR3 protein: ASRNPPDRGDQPQH

clone size: .
V gene: TRBV14
J gene: TRBJ2-2
CDR3 protein: ASSRDRGRTGELF

clone size: .
V gene: TRBV19
J gene: TRBJ2-2
CDR3 protein: ASLFGTGVTGELF

clone size: .
V gene: TRBV9
J gene: TRBJ2-5
CDR3 protein: ASSPGTGVETQY

clone size: .
V gene: TRBV2
J gene: TRBJ1-5
CDR3 protein: ASSPRNQPQH

clone size: once
V gene: TRBV5-1
J gene: TRBJ2-6
CDR3 protein: ASKATVGANVLT

clone size: .
V gene: TRBV7-6
J gene: TRBJ2-1
CDR3 protein: ASSSGDVPWLGEQF